This T cell receptor (beta chain) was captured by sequencing in a study of CD8 T cells in ankylosing spondylitis (dated by TCRdb to 2016 to 2017). Some background on the complete study: The study set out to find disease-linked TCR variants by profiling T cell receptor beta repertoires in ankylosing spondylitis patients and healthy donors. Samples of peripheral blood were taken, and for ankylosing spondylitis patients, synovial fluid was collected as well. The whole study cohort included about a hundred healthy donors and under 30 ankylosing spondylitis patients. Study-level results and caveats: The disease-linked clones had a CD8+ phenotype and were found at relatively low frequencies in peripheral blood. Some of the motif variants had been reported before in the synovial fluid and blood of reactive arthritis patients, a finding that suggests common disease-initiation mechanisms. Significant enrichment of the disease-linked clones was reported in matched synovial fluid samples from ankylosing spondylitis patients. Blood from ankylosing spondylitis patients appeared to be characterized by a TCR beta motif composed of eight or nine highly homologous amino acid variants.

Sequencing relied on an Illumina HiSeq 2500. Quantitative 5'-RACE with molecular barcodes was the method used to prepare the TCR beta libraries. Processing in the source paper ran as follows. A new computational method based on a probabilistic model of VDJ rearrangement was used to identify disease-linked TCR variants. TCRdb handled the public reads itself, with Q25 trimming in fastp and clone calling in MiXCR, and kept productive beta chains. Rows merge per CDR3 protein into single entries with the most common DNA and genes. TCRdb, not the authors, supplied the V and J calls. Recorded for this sample are 290,000 or so distinct CDR3 sequences; less than 25% of them occurred a single time. Approximately 3.7% of the sample rests with the top ten. As concerns this clonotype: Which antigen it targets is not known. There are no base qualities to consult, and no much larger clone falls within one base.

Sample: blood, either unsorted or a sorted T cell fraction (not recorded which). The TCR originated in a female donor with ankylosing spondylitis or in good health (not recorded which).

The CDR3 region reads CASIQAPGRDEQFF. In nucleotide form, the sequence is TGTGCCAGCATACAAGCCCCTGGTAGGGATGAGCAGTTCTTC. The chain is assembled from TRBV6-2 or TRBV6-3 and TRBJ2-1, with the D gene uncertain. From cysteine to phenylalanine, the CDR3 is 14 amino acids long. The DNA shown is the 42-base CDR3, in frame from base 1. V and J are truncated by 7 bases and 8 bases respectively, leaving an intervening sequence of 18 bases. As encoded in the germline V gene, CDR1 is MNHEY while CDR2 is SVGEGT.